This T cell receptor (beta chain) derives from a study of cytomegalovirus exposure and HLA in healthy donors. This PCR relied on a set of 60 Vbeta primers and 13 Jbeta primers. Clones were read by immunoSEQ multiplex PCR, and TCRdb kept only the in-frame ones, dropping some. The sample holds some 76,000 clones. Germline V gives CDR1 LGHNA, CDR2 YSLEER. Trimming removed 5 bases at V and 0 bases at J, with 13 bases between. The CDR3 extends over 15 amino acids. Concerning this clone itself: Its target is unknown.

Findings and caveats of the study: The study carried out a later analysis of TCR beta sequences. It associated approximately 16,000 of them with specific HLA alleles at a false discovery rate of 0.05.

This receptor was taken from a man in his forties in good health and CMV-seronegative. The sequenced sample consisted of PBMCs. This rearrangement joins TRBV4-3 to TRBJ1-2; D unresolved. The CDR3: CASSKRPATNYGYTF. The CDR3 region has the DNA TGCGCCAGCAGCAAGAGGCCGGCAACTAACTATGGCTACACCTTC.